This T cell receptor beta chain was recovered during a study of shared clonotypes between healthy human individuals. In the authors' methods: ImmunoSEQ output held junction-only sequences without quality scores, so filtering differed. Clones were read by immunoSEQ multiplex PCR, and TCRdb kept only the in-frame ones, dropping some. D and trimming were read from the DNA, whereas the V and J calls and clone size are those reported in that table. The sample has approximately 980,000 clones, approximately 76% seen once; the top ten hold approximately 1.5%. Germline V gene sequence: CDR1 LGHNA, CDR2 YSLEER. V was clipped by 4 bases and J by 6 bases, with 13 bases between them. The CDR3 totals 13 residues.

The origin of this receptor is a man younger than 35 in good health. V and J are TRBV4-3 and TRBJ2-7, with D possibly matching TRBD2 (6 bases). The sample was memory CD4+ T cells sorted from blood. Subset reported: CD45RA-negative fraction. The CDR3: CASSRDRLGEQYF. The CDR3 region has the DNA TGCGCCAGCAGCCGGGACCGACTAGGCGAGCAGTACTTC.